Listed here are 7 T cell receptor beta chains from one sample, sequenced in a study of T cells in Graves' hyperthyroidism and ophthalmopathy. Authors of the study amplified TCR beta CDR3 regions from RNA transcripts. First-round RT-PCR targeting the TCR CDR3 was performed with the HTBI primer set. TCRdb recomputed calls from the multiplex PCR reads with MiXCR, one row per CDR3 protein. The data show under 700,000 distinct CDR3 sequences, 16% seen once. Sequencing used blood. Every receptor here comes from a woman aged 18-29 years with Graves' hyperthyroidism.

This clonotype was seen at least ten times. The V call is TRBV20-1, the J call TRBJ1-6; no clear D gene. Trimming took 1 base from V and 16 from J, leaving 11 bases between them. The CDR3 totals 11 residues. The germline V gene has CDR1 DFQATT and CDR2 SNEGSKA (reference sequence). The CDR3 loop is CSARGQNGLHF. For the CDR3, the DNA is TGCAGTGCTAGAGGTCAAAATGGTCTCCACTTT.

The DNA of the CDR3 is TGTGCCACCAGACAAGCGGGAGCTTCGACAGATACGCAGTATTTT. Translation gives CATRQAGASTDTQYF. The V gene is TRBV24-1, the J gene TRBJ2-3, with 8 bases aligning to TRBD2. Germline-derived CDR1 and CDR2 are KGHDR and SFDVKD. V lost 7 bases to trimming and J lost 3 bases; unmatched junction nucleotides: 8. The CDR3 extends over 15 amino acids.

The chain uses TRBV5-5 and TRBJ1-6; TRBD1 is a possible D gene (6 bases). Germline V gene lookup returns CDR1 SGHKS and CDR2 YYEKEE (reference sequence). V was shortened by 4 bases and J by 4 bases, with 18 bases between the two germline ends. This CDR3 is 17 amino acids long. The CDR3 spells CASSHKRVRGYNSPLHF. CDR3 bases: TGTGCCAGCAGCCATAAGCGTGTCAGGGGTTATAATTCACCCCTCCACTTT.

This clonotype was seen a handful of times. CDR3 sequence reads: CASSGTGHEQYF. The CDR3 region has the DNA TGTGCCAGCAGCGGGACAGGGCACGAGCAGTACTTC. The V and J genes are TRBV11-3 and TRBJ2-7, with 9 positions matching TRBD1. The CDR3 is 12 residues long. The V gene end was trimmed by 5 bases and the J gene end by 5 bases; junction bases not matched to a gene: 1. Germline loops: CDR1 SGHNT, CDR2 YENEEA.

V usage is TRBV5-1 and J usage is TRBJ2-7; TRBD2 aligns across 7 bases. J was trimmed by 2 bases and V by 4 bases; bases with no gene match: 12. The CDR3 is 16 amino acids. CDR1 and CDR2 (germline): SGHRS, YFSETQ. CDR3 sequence: CASSQDPGGGAYEQYF. In nucleotides, the CDR3 is TGCGCCAGCAGCCAGGATCCGGGCGGGGGAGCCTACGAGCAGTACTTC.

The chain carries TRBV6-2 or TRBV6-3 and TRBJ1-2; D remains unclear. Germline V gene data show CDR1 as MNHEY and CDR2 as SVGEGT. There are 13 residues in the CDR3. Trimming removed 5 bases from V and 13 bases from J, with 20 bases in between. CDR3 DNA: TGTGCCAGCAGTGGAGTAACAGAGGGTGCGGGCACCTTC. Translating it yields CASSGVTEGAGTF.

This clonotype was picked up many times. V usage is TRBV19 and J usage is TRBJ1-2, with TRBD1 matching over 8 bases. From germline, CDR1 is LNHDA and CDR2 SQIVND (reference sequence). The CDR3 totals 15 residues. The trim removed 4 bases at V and 4 bases at J, leaving 8 bases unmatched. The CDR3 reads CASSTDRASSYGYTF. DNA for the CDR3: TGTGCCAGTAGTACGGACAGGGCTTCATCCTATGGCTACACCTTC.